The 19 T cell receptor beta chains presented below share a single source sample, sequenced in a study of T cells after yellow fever vaccination. A single record per CDR3 protein comes from TCRdb applying MiXCR to the 5' RACE reads. The table shows 100,000 to 150,000 distinct CDR3 sequences, with roughly 9% occurring only once. The specimen was CD8+ T cells sorted from PBMCs, collected on the day of the yellow fever booster vaccination. The source is a man between 18 and 35 years old who received the YFV17D yellow fever vaccine.

This clonotype was found a few times. V and J are TRBV5-6 and TRBJ1-5, with D perhaps matching TRBD1 (5 bases). Trimming stripped 0 bases from V and 6 bases from J, with 10 bases between. The CDR3 runs to 14 residues. Germline lookup yields CDR1 SGHDT and CDR2 YYEEEE. CDR3 DNA: TGTGCCAGCAGCTTGGCCCAGGGTACTCAGCCCCAGCATTTT. Its translation is CASSLAQGTQPQHF.

This clonotype was counted at least ten times. This chain connects TRBV15 to TRBJ1-5; no reliable D call. V gave up 6 bases and J gave up 1 base, with 13 bases separating them. The CDR3 is 15 amino acids. CDR1 is LNHNV, CDR2 YYDKDF, per germline (reference sequence). This chain's CDR3 is CATSERARSNQPQHF. CDR3 sequence (DNA): TGTGCCACCAGTGAACGTGCGAGAAGCAATCAGCCCCAGCATTTT.

This chain joins TRBV12-3 or TRBV12-4 and TRBJ2-3, with 14 bases fitting TRBD2. V trimming: 6 bases; J trimming: 4 bases; junction bases outside the gene matches: 3. The CDR3 totals 15 residues. The CDR3, as DNA: TGTGCCAGCAGGACTAGCGGGGGGGCGGCAGATACGCAGTATTTT. Translating gives CASRTSGGAADTQYF.

This clonotype was counted only a few times. The chain uses TRBV20-1 and TRBJ2-7, with 8 bases fitting TRBD2. The CDR3 runs to 16 residues. The trim removed 0 bases at V and 2 bases at J, leaving 9 bases unmatched. Germline V gene sequence: CDR1 DFQATT, CDR2 SNEGSKA (reference sequence). DNA for the CDR3: TGCAGTGCTAGAGATCTAGCGGGCGGTGCTCCCTACGAGCAGTACTTC. Translated: CSARDLAGGAPYEQYF.

The genes are TRBV4-3 and TRBJ1-5, with D hard to call. V shed 0 bases and J shed 7 bases, with 13 bases lying between them. Germline values: CDR1 LGHNA, CDR2 YSLEER. The CDR3 contains 15 residues. The CDR3 DNA reads as TGCGCCAGCAGCCAAGATAGGTCTGAGAGGCAGCCCCAGCATTTT. Translation gives CASSQDRSERQPQHF.

The CDR3 DNA reads TGCGCCAGCAGCCCGGCTTTGGGGAACGAGCAGTACGTC. Its translation is CASSPALGNEQYV. The chain uses TRBV4-1 and TRBJ2-7; D not resolved. CDR1 MGHRA and CDR2 YSYEKL come from the germline V gene. V was trimmed by 4 bases and J by 5 bases, leaving 12 bases between them. The CDR3 sequence is 13 residues long.

The J gene is TRBJ2-1, the V gene TRBV7-3, with D perhaps given as TRBD1 or TRBD2 (6 bases each). Germline CDR1 reads SGHTA; CDR2 reads FQGTGA. The CDR3 loop spans 15 amino acids. Between the trimmed V and J ends, which lost 6 bases and 4 bases, there was a span of 16 bases. The CDR3 DNA reads TGTGCCAGCAGTAACCCCGGGGGCGGATACAATGAGCAGTTCTTC. Amino acid sequence: CASSNPGGGYNEQFF. Using reference TRBV7-3 and TRBJ2-1 for the parts outside the CDR3, the full variable domain is GAGVSQTPSNKVTEKGKYVELRCDPISGHTALYWYRQSLGQGPEFLIYFQGTGAADDSGLPNDRFFAVRPEGSVSTLKIQRTERGDSAVYLCASSNPGGGYNEQFFGPGTRLTVL.

This chain joins TRBV6-5 and TRBJ2-1; tentative D call: TRBD2 (5 bases). The CDR3 is made up of 13 amino acids. Trimming shortened V by 4 bases and J by 4 bases, and 8 bases separated the two germline ends. CDR1 and CDR2 (germline): MNHEY, SVGAGI. The chain's CDR3 is CASSFREYNEQFF. CDR3 bases: TGTGCCAGCAGTTTCCGGGAATACAATGAGCAGTTCTTC.

The rearrangement joins TRBV29-1 to TRBJ1-2; TRBD1 matches at 7 bases. The CDR3 runs to 16 residues. The V and J ends lost 3 bases and 3 bases, in that order; junction bases with no gene match: 13. The germline V gene has CDR1 SQVTM and CDR2 ANQGSEA. DNA of the CDR3: TGCAGCGTTGACCTACCTTGGACAGGTCGCGACTATGGCTACACCTTC. Translated, it gives CSVDLPWTGRDYGYTF.

In this sample, this clonotype turned up a few times. The chain uses TRBV7-8 and TRBJ2-1; 14 nucleotides match TRBD2. This CDR3 spans 18 amino acids. The J segment lost 4 bases and the V segment lost 5 bases, leaving 10 bases of the junction unmatched. Germline V CDR1 and CDR2: SGHVS, FQNEAQ. CDR3 sequence (DNA): TGTGCCAGCAGCCCGCCTACGCGGACTAGCGGGGGGTACAATGAGCAGTTCTTC. Its translation is CASSPPTRTSGGYNEQFF.

This clonotype was detected a few times. The gene calls are TRBV7-9 and TRBJ1-2; 9 nucleotides agree with TRBD1. Per germline, CDR1 SEHNR and CDR2 FQNEAQ (reference sequence). The CDR3 contains 17 residues. With 5 bases clipped from V and 0 bases from J, the junction kept 10 bases outside the gene matches. For the CDR3, the DNA is TGTGCCAGCAGCCCCTCCACCGGGACAGGGACTAACTATGGCTACACCTTC. It is translated as CASSPSTGTGTNYGYTF.

This clonotype has more than one count but fewer than ten. This chain's CDR3 is CASSLRMNTEAFF. The CDR3, as DNA: TGCGCCAGCAGCCTACGGATGAACACTGAAGCTTTCTTT. The chain is built from TRBV4-1 and TRBJ1-1; D is unclear. Germline V CDR1 and CDR2: MGHRA, YSYEKL. The CDR3 runs 13 residues. Between the trimmed V and J ends, which lost 4 bases and 0 bases, there was a span of 6 bases.

This sequence joins TRBV19 and TRBJ2-1; tentatively, D is TRBD1 (5 bases). Per germline, CDR1 LNHDA and CDR2 SQIVND (reference sequence). V lost 9 bases to trimming and J lost 10 bases, with 16 bases between them. There are 12 residues in the CDR3. The CDR3 region has the DNA TGTGCCAGCCAGGGTATGAAAGGAGAGCAGTTCTTC. Translating gives CASQGMKGEQFF.

The CDR3 nucleotides read TGTGCCAGCAGTTCGCCCGGGCTTCTCACAGATACGCAGTATTTT. As protein: CASSSPGLLTDTQYF. The rearrangement links TRBV5-4 to TRBJ2-3, with D unresolved. The V gene's germline CDR1 is SGHNT and CDR2 YYREEE (reference sequence). V was cut by 5 bases and J by 2 bases, with 15 bases left in between. The CDR3 runs to 15 residues.

There are many counts of this clonotype. The genes are TRBV28 and TRBJ2-1; D is unresolved. Looked up from germline, CDR1 is MDHEN and CDR2 is SYDVKM. V shed 2 bases and J shed 8 bases, with 19 bases lying between them. This CDR3 contains 16 residues. This CDR3 is CASSLRGVGRWDEQFF. CDR3 bases: TGTGCCAGCAGTTTACGAGGAGTTGGGCGTTGGGATGAGCAGTTCTTC.

The chain links TRBV6-5 to TRBJ2-7; D might be TRBD1 (6 bases). Deletions cut 2 bases from V and 6 bases from J, with 17 bases between. CDR1 is MNHEY and CDR2 is SVGAGI in the germline V gene. The CDR3 runs to 15 residues. The CDR3 is CASSYGSGTPSEQYF. The CDR3 coding sequence is TGTGCCAGCAGTTACGGATCCGGGACACCATCCGAGCAGTACTTC.

The table lists this clonotype with many counts. The genes are TRBV27 and TRBJ2-2; D not certain. Germline loops: CDR1 MNHEY, CDR2 SMNVEV (reference sequence). The CDR3 has 15 amino acids. V dropped 3 bases and J dropped 8 bases, with 16 bases sitting between them. The CDR3: CASSFGQYVTGELFF. As DNA, the CDR3 is TGTGCCAGCAGTTTCGGGCAGTATGTAACTGGGGAGCTGTTTTTT.

This clonotype occurred a few times. The genes are TRBV19 and TRBJ2-4, with D possibly being TRBD1 or TRBD2 (6 bases each). This CDR3 has 16 residues. Germline CDR1 and CDR2: LNHDA and SQIVND (reference sequence). Trimming pared 1 base from V and 3 bases from J, leaving 13 bases between. In DNA, the CDR3 is TGTGCCAGTAGTATAGTCAGGGGAGGAGACAAAAACATTCAGTACTTC. Amino acids: CASSIVRGGDKNIQYF. The full variable domain, in which reference TRBV19 and TRBJ2-4 provide the parts outside the CDR3, is DGGITQSPKYLFRKEGQNVTLSCEQNLNHDAMYWYRQDPGQGLRLIYYSQIVNDFQKGDIAEGYSVSREKKESFPLTVTSAQKNPTAFYLCASSIVRGGDKNIQYFGAGTRLSVL.

The CDR3 region has the DNA TGTGCCTGGAGTGTACCGACGGGACTAGGGGCCGGGGAGCTGTTTTTT. Encoded protein: CAWSVPTGLGAGELFF. The rearrangement joins TRBV30 to TRBJ2-2, with TRBD2 matching 8 bases. The CDR3 covers 16 residues. J lost 6 bases, V lost 0 bases, and 9 bases had no gene match. Germline V lookup: CDR1 GTSNPN, CDR2 SVGIG (reference sequence).